This TCR beta chain was recovered during a study of CD8 T cells in ankylosing spondylitis. Study results and limitations: It appeared that ankylosing spondylitis blood was characterized by a TCR beta motif of several highly homologous variants. Reportedly, disease-linked clones are significantly enriched in ankylosing spondylitis patients' matched synovial fluid.

Quantitative molecular-barcoded 5'-RACE generated the TCR beta libraries. TCRdb reanalysed the 5' RACE reads using MiXCR and keeps one entry per CDR3 protein. Among roughly 490,000 distinct CDR3 sequences listed, over 4% were seen once. Per germline, CDR1 DFQATT and CDR2 SNEGSKA (reference sequence). Trimming took 2 bases from V and 9 from J, leaving 17 bases between them. This CDR3 has 14 residues. This clonotype was counted at least ten times. Its antigen remains unknown. The sample consisted of blood, either unsorted or a sorted T cell fraction (not recorded which). This clonotype was obtained from a male donor with ankylosing spondylitis. This sequence joins TRBV20-1 and TRBJ1-5; maybe TRBD1 (6 bases). The CDR3, as DNA: TGCAGTGCTAGATGGAGACAGGTGGATTGGCCCCAGCATTTT. This gives the protein CSARWRQVDWPQHF.